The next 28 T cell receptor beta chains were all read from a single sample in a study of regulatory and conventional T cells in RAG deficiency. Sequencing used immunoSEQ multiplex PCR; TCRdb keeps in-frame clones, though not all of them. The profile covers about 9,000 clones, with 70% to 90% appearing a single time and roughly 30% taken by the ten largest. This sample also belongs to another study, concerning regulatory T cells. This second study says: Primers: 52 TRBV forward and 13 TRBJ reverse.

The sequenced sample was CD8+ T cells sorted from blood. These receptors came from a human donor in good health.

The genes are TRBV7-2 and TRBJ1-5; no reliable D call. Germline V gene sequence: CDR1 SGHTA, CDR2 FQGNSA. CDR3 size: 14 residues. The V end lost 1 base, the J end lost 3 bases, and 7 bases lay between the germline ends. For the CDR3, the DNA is TGTGCCAGCAGCTTAGACAAATTCAATCAGCCCCAGCATTTT. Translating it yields CASSLDKFNQPQHF.

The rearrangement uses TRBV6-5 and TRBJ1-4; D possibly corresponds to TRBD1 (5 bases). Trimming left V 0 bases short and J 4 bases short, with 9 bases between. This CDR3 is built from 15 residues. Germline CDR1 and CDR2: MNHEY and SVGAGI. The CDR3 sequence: CASSYSGRDNEKLFF. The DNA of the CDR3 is TGTGCCAGCAGTTACTCTGGCAGGGATAATGAAAAACTGTTTTTT.

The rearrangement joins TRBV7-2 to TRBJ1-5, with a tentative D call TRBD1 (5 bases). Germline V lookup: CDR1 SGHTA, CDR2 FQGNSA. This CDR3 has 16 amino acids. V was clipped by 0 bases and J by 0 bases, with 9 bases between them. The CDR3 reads CASSLASGYSNQPQHF. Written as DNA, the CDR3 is TGTGCCAGCAGCTTAGCTTCAGGGTATAGCAATCAGCCCCAGCATTTT.

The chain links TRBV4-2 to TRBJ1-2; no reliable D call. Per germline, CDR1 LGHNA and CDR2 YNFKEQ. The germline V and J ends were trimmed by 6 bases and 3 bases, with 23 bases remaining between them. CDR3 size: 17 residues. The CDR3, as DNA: TGTGCCAGCAGTGATGCTACACTTCGGAGCGTCGACTATGGCTACACCTTC. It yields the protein CASSDATLRSVDYGYTF.

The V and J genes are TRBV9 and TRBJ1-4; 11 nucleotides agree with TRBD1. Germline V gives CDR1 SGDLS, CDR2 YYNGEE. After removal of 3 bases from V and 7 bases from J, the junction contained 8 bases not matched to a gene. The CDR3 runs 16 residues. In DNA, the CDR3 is TGTGCCAGCAGCGCTGGGACAGGGGGGCGGGGTGAAAAACTGTTTTTT. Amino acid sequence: CASSAGTGGRGEKLFF.

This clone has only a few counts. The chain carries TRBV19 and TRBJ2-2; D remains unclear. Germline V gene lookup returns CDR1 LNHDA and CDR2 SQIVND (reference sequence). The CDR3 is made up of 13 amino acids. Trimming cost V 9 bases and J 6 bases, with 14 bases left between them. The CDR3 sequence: CASERSRPGELFF. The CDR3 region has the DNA TGTGCCAGCGAACGCTCCCGTCCCGGGGAGCTGTTTTTT. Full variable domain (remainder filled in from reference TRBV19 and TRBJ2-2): DGGITQSPKYLFRKEGQNVTLSCEQNLNHDAMYWYRQDPGQGLRLIYYSQIVNDFQKGDIAEGYSVSREKKESFPLTVTSAQKNPTAFYLCASERSRPGELFFGEGSRLTVL.

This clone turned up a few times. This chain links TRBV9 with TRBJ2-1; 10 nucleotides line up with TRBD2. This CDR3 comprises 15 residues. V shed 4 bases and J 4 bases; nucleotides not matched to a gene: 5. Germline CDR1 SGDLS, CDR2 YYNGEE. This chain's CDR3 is CASSSKAGGYNEQFF. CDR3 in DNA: TGTGCCAGCAGCTCCAAAGCGGGGGGGTACAATGAGCAGTTCTTC.

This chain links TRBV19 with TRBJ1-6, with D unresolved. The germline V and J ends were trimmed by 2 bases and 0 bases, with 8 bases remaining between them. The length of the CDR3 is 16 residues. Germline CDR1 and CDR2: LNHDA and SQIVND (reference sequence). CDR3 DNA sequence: TGTGCCAGTAGTATATACGGGAGCTCCTATAATTCACCCCTCCACTTT. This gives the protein CASSIYGSSYNSPLHF.

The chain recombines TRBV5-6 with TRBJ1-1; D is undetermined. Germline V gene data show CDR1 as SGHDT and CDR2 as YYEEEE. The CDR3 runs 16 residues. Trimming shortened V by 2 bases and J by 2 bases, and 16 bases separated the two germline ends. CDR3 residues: CASSLTYGWLNTEAFF. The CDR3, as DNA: TGTGCCAGCAGCTTAACTTATGGTTGGCTTAACACTGAAGCTTTCTTT.

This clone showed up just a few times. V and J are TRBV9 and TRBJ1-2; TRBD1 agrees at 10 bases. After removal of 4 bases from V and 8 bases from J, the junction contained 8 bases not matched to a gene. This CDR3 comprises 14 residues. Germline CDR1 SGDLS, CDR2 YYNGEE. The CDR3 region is CASSSTGGAGGYTF. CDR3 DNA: TGTGCCAGCAGCTCGACAGGGGGCGCGGGAGGCTACACCTTC.

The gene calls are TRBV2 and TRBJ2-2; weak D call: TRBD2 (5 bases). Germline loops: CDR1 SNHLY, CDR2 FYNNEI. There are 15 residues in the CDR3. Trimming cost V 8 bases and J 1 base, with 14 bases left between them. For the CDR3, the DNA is TGTGCCAGCCTCTCGGGAAGGGTGAACACCGGGGAGCTGTTTTTT. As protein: CASLSGRVNTGELFF.

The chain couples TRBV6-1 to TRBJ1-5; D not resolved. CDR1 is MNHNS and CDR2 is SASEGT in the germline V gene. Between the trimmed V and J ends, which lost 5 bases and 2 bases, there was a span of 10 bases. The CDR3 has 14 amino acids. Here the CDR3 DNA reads TGTGCCAGCAGTTCATGGGGAGGCAATCAGCCCCAGCATTTT. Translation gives CASSSWGGNQPQHF.

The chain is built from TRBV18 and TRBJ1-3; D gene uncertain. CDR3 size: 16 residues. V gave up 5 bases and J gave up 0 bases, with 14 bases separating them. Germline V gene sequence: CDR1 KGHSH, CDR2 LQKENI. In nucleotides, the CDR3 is TGTGCCAGCTCATCGGAGGGCAGTCTCTCTGGAAACACCATATATTTT. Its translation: CASSSEGSLSGNTIYF. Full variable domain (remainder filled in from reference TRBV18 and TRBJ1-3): NAGVMQNPRHLVRRRGQEARLRCSPMKGHSHVYWYRQLPEEGLKFMVYLQKENIIDESGMPKERFSAEFPKEGPSILRIQQVVRGDSAAYFCASSSEGSLSGNTIYFGEGSWLTVV.

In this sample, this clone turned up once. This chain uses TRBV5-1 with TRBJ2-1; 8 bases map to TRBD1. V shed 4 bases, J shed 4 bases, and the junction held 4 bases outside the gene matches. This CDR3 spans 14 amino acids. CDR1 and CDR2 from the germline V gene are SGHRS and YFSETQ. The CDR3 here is CASSPTGGYNEQFF. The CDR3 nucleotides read TGCGCCAGCAGCCCAACAGGGGGGTACAATGAGCAGTTCTTC.

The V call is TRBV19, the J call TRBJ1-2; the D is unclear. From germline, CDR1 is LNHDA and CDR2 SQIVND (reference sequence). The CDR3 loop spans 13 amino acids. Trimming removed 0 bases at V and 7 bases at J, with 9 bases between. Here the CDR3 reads CASSIDPGIGYTF. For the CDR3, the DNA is TGTGCCAGTAGTATAGATCCGGGGATTGGCTACACCTTC.

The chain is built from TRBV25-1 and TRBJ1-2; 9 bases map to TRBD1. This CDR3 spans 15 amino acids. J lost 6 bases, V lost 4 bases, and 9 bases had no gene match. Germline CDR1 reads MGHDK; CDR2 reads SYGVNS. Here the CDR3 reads CASSGPGQGGNGYTF. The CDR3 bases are TGTGCCAGCAGTGGACCGGGACAGGGTGGGAATGGCTACACCTTC.

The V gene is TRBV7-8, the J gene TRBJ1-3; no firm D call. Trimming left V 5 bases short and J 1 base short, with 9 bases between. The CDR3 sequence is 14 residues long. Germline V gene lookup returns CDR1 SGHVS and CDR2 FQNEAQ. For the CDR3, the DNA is TGTGCCAGCAGCACCCGATCATCTGGAAACACCATATATTTT. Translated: CASSTRSSGNTIYF. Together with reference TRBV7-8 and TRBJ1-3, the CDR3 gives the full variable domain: GAGVSQSPRYKVAKRGQDVALRCDPISGHVSLFWYQQALGQGPEFLTYFQNEAQLDKSGLPSDRFFAERPEGSVSTLKIQRTQQEDSAVYLCASSTRSSGNTIYFGEGSWLTVV.

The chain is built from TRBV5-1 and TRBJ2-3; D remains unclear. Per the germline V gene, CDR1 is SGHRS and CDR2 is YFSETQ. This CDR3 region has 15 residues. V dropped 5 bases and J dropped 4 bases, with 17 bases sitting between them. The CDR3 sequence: CASSPGESGADTQYF. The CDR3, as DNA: TGCGCCAGCAGTCCGGGTGAAAGTGGGGCAGATACGCAGTATTTT.

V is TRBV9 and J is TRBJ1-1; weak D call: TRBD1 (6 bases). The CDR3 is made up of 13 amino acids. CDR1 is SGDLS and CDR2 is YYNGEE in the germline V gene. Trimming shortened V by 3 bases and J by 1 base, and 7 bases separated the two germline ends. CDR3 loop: CASSEGGNTEAFF. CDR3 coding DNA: TGTGCCAGCAGCGAGGGGGGGAACACTGAAGCTTTCTTT.

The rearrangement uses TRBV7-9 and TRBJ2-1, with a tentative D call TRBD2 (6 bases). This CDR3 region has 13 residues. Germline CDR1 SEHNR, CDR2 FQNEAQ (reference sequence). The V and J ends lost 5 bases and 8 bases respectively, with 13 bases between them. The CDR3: CASSPGRGYEQFF. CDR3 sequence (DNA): TGTGCCAGCAGCCCGGGACGGGGGTATGAGCAGTTCTTC.

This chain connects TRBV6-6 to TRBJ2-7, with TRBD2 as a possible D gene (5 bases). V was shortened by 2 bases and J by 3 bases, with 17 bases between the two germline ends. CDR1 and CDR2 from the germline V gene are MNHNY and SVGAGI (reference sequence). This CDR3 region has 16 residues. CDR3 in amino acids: CASSYRGPGNNYEQYF. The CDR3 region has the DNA TGTGCCAGCAGTTACCGCGGGCCGGGAAACAACTACGAGCAGTACTTC.

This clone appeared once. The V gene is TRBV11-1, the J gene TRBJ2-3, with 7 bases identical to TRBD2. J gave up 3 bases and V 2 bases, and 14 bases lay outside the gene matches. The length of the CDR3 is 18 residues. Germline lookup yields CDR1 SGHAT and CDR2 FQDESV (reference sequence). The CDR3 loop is CASSLPVAGPLSTDTQYF. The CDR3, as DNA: TGTGCCAGCAGCTTACCGGTAGCGGGCCCCCTTAGTACAGATACGCAGTATTTT.

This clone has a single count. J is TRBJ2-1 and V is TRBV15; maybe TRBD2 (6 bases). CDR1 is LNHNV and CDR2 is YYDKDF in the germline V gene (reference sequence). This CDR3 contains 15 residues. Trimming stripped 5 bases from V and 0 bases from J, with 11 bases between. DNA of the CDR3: TGTGCCACCAGCCCACGGGGGAGCTCCTACAATGAGCAGTTCTTC. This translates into CATSPRGSSYNEQFF. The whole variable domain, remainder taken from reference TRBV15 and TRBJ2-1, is DAMVIQNPRYQVTQFGKPVTLSCSQTLNHNVMYWYQQKSSQAPKLLFHYYDKDFNNEADTPDNFQSRRPNTSFCFLDIRSPGLGDTAMYLCATSPRGSSYNEQFFGPGTRLTVL.

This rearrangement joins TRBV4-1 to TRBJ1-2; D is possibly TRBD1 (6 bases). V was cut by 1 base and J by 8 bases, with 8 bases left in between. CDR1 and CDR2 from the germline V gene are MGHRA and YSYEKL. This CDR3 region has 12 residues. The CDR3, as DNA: TGCGCCAGCAGCCAAGCGGGGGCCGGCTACACCTTC. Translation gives CASSQAGAGYTF.

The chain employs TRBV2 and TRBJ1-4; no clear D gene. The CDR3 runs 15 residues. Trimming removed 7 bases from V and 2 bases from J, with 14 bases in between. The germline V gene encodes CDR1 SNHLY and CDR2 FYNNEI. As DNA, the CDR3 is TGTGCCAGCACAAGAACGGGTTCGACTAATGAAAAACTGTTTTTT. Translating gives CASTRTGSTNEKLFF.

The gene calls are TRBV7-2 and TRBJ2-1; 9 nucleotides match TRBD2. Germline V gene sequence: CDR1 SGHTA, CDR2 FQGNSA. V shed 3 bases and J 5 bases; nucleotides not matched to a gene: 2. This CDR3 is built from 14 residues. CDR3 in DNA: TGTGCCAGCAGCTTTCTAGCGGGGAACAATGAGCAGTTCTTC. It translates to CASSFLAGNNEQFF.

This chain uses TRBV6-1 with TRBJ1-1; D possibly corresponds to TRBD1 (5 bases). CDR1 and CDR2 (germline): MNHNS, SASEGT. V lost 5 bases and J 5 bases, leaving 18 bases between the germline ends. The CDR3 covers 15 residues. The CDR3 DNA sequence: TGTGCCAGCAGTTCAAGAATGGGGGGAGGGACTGAAGCTTTCTTT. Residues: CASSSRMGGGTEAFF.

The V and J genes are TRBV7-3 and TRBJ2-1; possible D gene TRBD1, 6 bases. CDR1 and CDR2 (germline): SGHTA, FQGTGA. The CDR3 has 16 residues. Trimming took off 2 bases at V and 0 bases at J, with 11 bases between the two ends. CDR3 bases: TGTGCCAGCAGCTTACTGGGGGCGAGCTCCTACAATGAGCAGTTCTTC. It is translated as CASSLLGASSYNEQFF.